The rows below give T cell receptor beta chains drawn from one sample of a study of blood T cell repertoires in COVID-19. Sequencing was performed with immunoSEQ multiplex PCR; in TCRdb, only in-frame clones are kept and a portion is missing. This repertoire shows 200,000 to 250,000 clones, around 86% found once; its top ten account for less than 9.5%. The sample was peripheral blood. The receptors stem from a woman older than 75 with COVID-19, enrolled during active disease. The conserved cysteine and the conserved F or W are not part of the CDR3 here. Each record gives: J gene, D gene, V gene, CDR3 protein. D genes are given only for firm matches.

TRBJ2-3 TRBD2 TRBV5-1 ASSKAGSTDTQY
TRBJ1-2 TRBD1 TRBV28 ASSPQGAAYGYT
TRBJ1-5 TRBD1 TRBV9 ASSVEAGGQPQH
TRBJ2-3 - TRBV5-5 ASSLVAGTADTQY
TRBJ1-4 - TRBV6-2/TRBV6-3 ASSSDSEGEKLF
TRBJ1-2 TRBD1 TRBV19 ASSLQQGNYGYT
TRBJ2-5 TRBD2 TRBV19 ASSTLAGVRETQY
TRBJ2-7 TRBD1 TRBV7-9 ASSLGGDRGEQY
TRBJ1-1 - TRBV5-1 ASSFMEMNTEAF
TRBJ1-5 TRBD1 TRBV30 AWSLGTVSLAQH
TRBJ2-7 TRBD2 TRBV5-1 ASSPRTSGGSERYEQY
TRBJ1-2 TRBD1 TRBV28 ASSLGQGAYGYT
TRBJ1-1 - TRBV13 ATGRDLPGGGTEAF
TRBJ2-7 TRBD1 TRBV15 ATSATGETYEQY
TRBJ1-2 - TRBV30 AWSPQQGGGYT
TRBJ1-1 TRBD1 TRBV3-1/TRBV3-2 ASSQQGVNTEAF
TRBJ1-2 - TRBV6-6 ASSYEDITSPRGYT